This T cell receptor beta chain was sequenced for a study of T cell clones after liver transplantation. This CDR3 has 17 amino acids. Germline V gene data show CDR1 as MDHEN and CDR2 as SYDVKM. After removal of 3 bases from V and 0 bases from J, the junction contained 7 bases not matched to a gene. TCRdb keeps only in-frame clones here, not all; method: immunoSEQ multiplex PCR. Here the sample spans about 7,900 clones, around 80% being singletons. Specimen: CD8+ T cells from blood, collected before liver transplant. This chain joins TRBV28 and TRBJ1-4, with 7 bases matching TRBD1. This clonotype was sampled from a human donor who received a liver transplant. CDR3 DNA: TGTGCCAGCAGTTTCCTCGACAGGGCTGCAACTAATGAAAAACTGTTTTTT. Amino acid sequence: CASSFLDRAATNEKLFF. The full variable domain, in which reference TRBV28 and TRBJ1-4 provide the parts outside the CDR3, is DVKVTQSSRYLVKRTGEKVFLECVQDMDHENMFWYRQDPGLGLRLIYFSYDVKMKEKGDIPEGYSVSREKKERFSLILESASTNQTSMYLCASSFLDRAATNEKLFFGSGTQLSVL.